The 23 T cell receptor beta chains below all came from one sample that was sequenced in a study of blood T cells in healthy people across ages. A second PCR of about 7 to 11 cycles used a sample-barcoded 5' primer and a J-beta primer mix. TCRdb used MiXCR to reprocess the 5' RACE reads, holding one entry per CDR3 protein. This sample carries hundreds of thousands of distinct CDR3 sequences, 35% to 60% of them seen once, and the ten largest clones take 15% to 20%. Sequencing used blood. The receptor source for this set is an elderly man in good health.

The chain recombines TRBV18 with TRBJ2-1; the match to TRBD1 covers 9 bases. The J call may be in error: the DNA end matches TRBJ2-7 better. Germline CDR1 is KGHSH and CDR2 is LQKENI. This CDR3 is built from 14 residues. In DNA, the CDR3 is TGTGCCAGCGCCACCGGGACAGGGCTTAATGAGCAGTACTTC. This encodes CASATGTGLNEQYF.

The chain links TRBV20-1 to TRBJ2-7; TRBD2 matches at 14 bases. The tail of the sequence fits TRBJ2-5 better, so the J call may be wrong. Per the germline V gene, CDR1 is DFQATT and CDR2 is SNEGSKA (reference sequence). CDR3 length: 16 residues. The CDR3 reads CSASVGTSGRLETQYF. Written as DNA, the CDR3 is TGCAGTGCTAGTGTTGGGACTAGCGGGAGATTGGAGACCCAGTACTTC.

The chain carries TRBV20-1 and TRBJ2-3, with unresolved D. This CDR3 is 12 amino acids long. The germline V and J ends were trimmed by 0 bases and 5 bases, with 6 bases remaining between them. Germline V gene lookup returns CDR1 DFQATT and CDR2 SNEGSKA (reference sequence). The CDR3 loop reads CSARESEDTQYF. For the CDR3, the DNA is TGCAGTGCTAGAGAGAGCGAAGATACGCAGTATTTT.

This clonotype has just one count. The chain links TRBV5-1 to TRBJ2-7; the D gene could be TRBD1 or TRBD2 (5 bases each). CDR1 is SGHRS, CDR2 YFSETQ, per germline. With 1 base removed from V and 7 bases from J, the gap between germline ends came to 24 bases. The CDR3 runs to 17 residues. CDR3: CASSLLGDPRPANEQYF. The CDR3 DNA follows: TGCGCCAGCAGCTTGTTAGGGGACCCCCGACCGGCAAATGAGCAGTACTTC.

As regards this clonotype: A clone one base away is much larger, so this may be a read error. CDR3 region: CASSLELSPLGDEQYF. CDR3 nucleotides: TGTGCCAGCAGCTTAGAGCTTAGCCCGTTGGGCGATGAGCAGTACTTC. This sequence joins TRBV7-8 and TRBJ2-5; D remains unclear. CDR3 length: 16 residues. The germline gives CDR1 SGHVS, CDR2 FQNEAQ. The V end was cut by 1 base, the J end by 11 bases, with 23 bases between.

The chain uses TRBV20-1 and TRBJ1-4; unclear D gene. The CDR3 runs 15 residues. V gave up 6 bases and J gave up 5 bases, with 19 bases separating them. Germline V CDR1 and CDR2: DFQATT, SNEGSKA (reference sequence). The CDR3 reads CSAPPGWPENEKLFF. CDR3 in DNA: TGCAGTGCCCCACCGGGGTGGCCGGAAAATGAAAAACTGTTTTTT.

Only a few counts were recorded for this clonotype. The gene calls are TRBV9 and TRBJ2-5; D unresolved. From germline, CDR1 is SGDLS and CDR2 YYNGEE. The CDR3 contains 15 residues. The V end lost 2 bases, the J end lost 1 base, and 12 bases lay between the germline ends. CDR3 DNA: TGTGCCAGCAGCGTCGCGACGTCACTCCAAGAGACCCAGTACTTC. As protein: CASSVATSLQETQYF.

The chain carries TRBV7-9 and TRBJ2-1; D might be TRBD2 (5 bases). CDR3 size: 13 residues. Germline V lookup: CDR1 SEHNR, CDR2 FQNEAQ (reference sequence). The CDR3 nucleotides read TGTATCAGCAACGGGATGAGTTACAATGAGCAGTTCTTC. This gives the protein CISNGMSYNEQFF.

Details on this clonotype: An end of the junction differs from the germline gene, which may be a read error. The chain recombines TRBV3-1 with TRBJ1-1, with TRBD1 identical over 7 bases. Germline V gene data show CDR1 as LGHDT and CDR2 as YNNKEL (reference sequence). The CDR3 runs to 18 residues. The CDR3 DNA is TGTGCCTGCAGCCAGGCCGGGACAGCGTACTCCATGAACACTGAAGCTTTCTTT. The encoded protein is CACSQAGTAYSMNTEAFF.

The genes are TRBV3-1 and TRBJ1-5; a weak D match, TRBD1 (5 bases). V was trimmed by 1 base and J by 0 bases, leaving 13 bases between them. This CDR3 has 17 amino acids. Germline V gene sequence: CDR1 LGHDT, CDR2 YNNKEL (reference sequence). The CDR3 nucleotides are TGTGCCAGCAGCCAAGCGGCGGACAACCATAGCAATCAGCCCCAGCATTTT. Protein product: CASSQAADNHSNQPQHF.

The chain couples TRBV6-5 to TRBJ2-2, with TRBD1 identical over 9 bases. Germline V gives CDR1 MNHEY, CDR2 SVGAGI. The CDR3 runs to 17 residues. The V segment lost 0 bases and the J segment 1 base; nucleotides outside the gene matches: 3. The CDR3 reads CASSYSPTGGNTGELFF. CDR3 coding DNA: TGTGCCAGCAGTTACTCACCGACAGGGGGGAACACCGGGGAGCTGTTTTTT.

About this clonotype itself: The junction does not match germline at one end; this may be a read error. The chain uses TRBV5-1 and TRBJ2-7; D could derive from TRBD1 or TRBD2 (5 bases each). CDR3 size: 14 residues. The V gene's germline CDR1 is SGHRS and CDR2 YFSETQ. The CDR3 coding sequence is TGCGCCTGCAGCCAAGGGGACCATTCAGAGACCCTGTACTTC. Translating it yields CACSQGDHSETLYF.

This chain connects TRBV5-1 to TRBJ2-7; 8 bases line up with TRBD2. This CDR3 has 15 amino acids. The trim removed 6 bases at V and 12 bases at J, leaving 20 bases unmatched. Germline V gene sequence: CDR1 SGHRS, CDR2 YFSETQ. The CDR3 region has the DNA TGCGCCAGCACCCAGACTAGCGCTTCGGGGGAGACCCGGTACTTC. Protein sequence: CASTQTSASGETRYF.

This rearrangement joins TRBV27 to TRBJ2-5; TRBD2 is a possible D gene (6 bases). With 4 bases removed from V and 2 bases from J, the gap between germline ends came to 14 bases. Germline lookup yields CDR1 MNHEY and CDR2 SMNVEV (reference sequence). The CDR3 runs to 15 residues. The CDR3, as DNA: TGTGCCAGCAGTTCCCTCACCGGGACTCAAGAGACCCAGTACTTC. It specifies CASSSLTGTQETQYF.

This clonotype appeared a single time. The chain combines TRBV6-6 with TRBJ1-4; 9 nucleotides agree with TRBD1. V lost 6 bases, J lost 4 bases, and 9 bases stayed unmatched. There are 16 residues in the CDR3. Germline V gene data show CDR1 as MNHNY and CDR2 as SVGAGI (reference sequence). CDR3 sequence reads: CASSLSGQGLNEKLFF. The CDR3 DNA reads as TGTGCCAGCAGCCTATCGGGACAGGGACTTAATGAAAAACTGTTTTTT.

This clonotype was counted at least ten times. This chain uses TRBV7-9 with TRBJ2-3, with D perhaps TRBD1 or TRBD2 (6 bases each). The germline gives CDR1 SEHNR, CDR2 FQNEAQ (reference sequence). V lost 5 bases and J 2 bases, leaving 14 bases between the germline ends. CDR3 length: 15 amino acids. The CDR3 DNA reads TGTGCCAGCAGCGCGGGGACAACTAACACAGATACGCAGTATTTT. It yields the protein CASSAGTTNTDTQYF.

The chain recombines TRBV6-1 with TRBJ2-5; D is undetermined. V gave up 9 bases and J gave up 5 bases, with 19 bases separating them. CDR1 is MNHNS, CDR2 SASEGT, per germline. This CDR3 comprises 14 residues. Here the CDR3 reads CASVRDPMGETQYF. The CDR3 nucleotides are TGTGCCAGTGTTAGGGATCCGATGGGGGAGACCCAGTACTTC.

V and J are TRBV18 and TRBJ2-1; D possibly corresponds to TRBD2 (6 bases). CDR1 is KGHSH and CDR2 is LQKENI in the germline V gene. The CDR3 is made up of 15 amino acids. Trimming shortened V by 2 bases and J by 13 bases, and 21 bases separated the two germline ends. CDR3: CASSPATPLRETQFF. The CDR3 DNA is TGTGCCAGCTCACCAGCGACCCCCTTACGGGAGACCCAGTTCTTC.

V gene TRBV2 combines with J gene TRBJ2-1; 14 positions match TRBD2. Trimming removed 4 bases from V and 7 bases from J; junction bases left unmatched: 0. Germline V gene sequence: CDR1 SNHLY, CDR2 FYNNEI. The CDR3 extends over 14 amino acids. CDR3 sequence reads: CASSGTSGRNEQFF. The CDR3 DNA follows: TGTGCCAGCAGTGGGACTAGCGGGAGGAATGAGCAGTTCTTC.

V gene TRBV20-1 combines with J gene TRBJ2-2; tentative D call: TRBD1 (6 bases). The length of the CDR3 is 13 residues. From germline, CDR1 is DFQATT and CDR2 SNEGSKA (reference sequence). V lost 6 bases and J 7 bases, leaving 15 bases between the germline ends. This chain's CDR3 is CSAPRGTGGELFF. In nucleotides, the CDR3 is TGCAGTGCCCCCAGGGGTACGGGCGGGGAGCTGTTTTTT.

V usage is TRBV7-3 and J usage is TRBJ2-3; D remains unclear. Trimming left V 5 bases short and J 6 bases short, with 15 bases between. Per the germline V gene, CDR1 is SGHTA and CDR2 is FQGTGA. This CDR3 contains 14 residues. The CDR3 nucleotides are TGTGCCAGCAGCCAATACCTAGGGCCGGATACGCAGTATTTT. Protein product: CASSQYLGPDTQYF.

This clonotype was picked up many times. The rearrangement uses TRBV5-1 and TRBJ1-2; weak D call: TRBD1 (6 bases). Trimming pared 4 bases from V and 2 bases from J, leaving 18 bases between. Germline CDR1 reads SGHRS; CDR2 reads YFSETQ. This CDR3 region has 16 residues. This CDR3 reads CASSTGDGTQNYGYTF. In nucleotides, the CDR3 is TGCGCCAGCAGCACGGGAGACGGGACACAAAACTATGGCTACACCTTC. Filled out from reference TRBV5-1 and TRBJ1-2, the complete variable domain reads KAGVTQTPRYLIKTRGQQVTLSCSPISGHRSVSWYQQTPGQGLQFLFEYFSETQRNKGNFPGRFSGRQFSNSRSEMNVSTLELGDSALYLCASSTGDGTQNYGYTFGSGTRLTVV.

This chain uses TRBV6-2 or TRBV6-3 with TRBJ1-5; 7 nucleotides line up with TRBD1. The V gene's germline CDR1 is MNHEY and CDR2 SVGEGT. V trimming: 10 bases; J trimming: 2 bases; junction bases outside the gene matches: 14. This CDR3 has 16 amino acids. This CDR3 is CATQSARQGGNQPQHF. The CDR3 DNA sequence: TGTGCCACCCAATCGGCTCGACAGGGTGGCAATCAGCCCCAGCATTTT.